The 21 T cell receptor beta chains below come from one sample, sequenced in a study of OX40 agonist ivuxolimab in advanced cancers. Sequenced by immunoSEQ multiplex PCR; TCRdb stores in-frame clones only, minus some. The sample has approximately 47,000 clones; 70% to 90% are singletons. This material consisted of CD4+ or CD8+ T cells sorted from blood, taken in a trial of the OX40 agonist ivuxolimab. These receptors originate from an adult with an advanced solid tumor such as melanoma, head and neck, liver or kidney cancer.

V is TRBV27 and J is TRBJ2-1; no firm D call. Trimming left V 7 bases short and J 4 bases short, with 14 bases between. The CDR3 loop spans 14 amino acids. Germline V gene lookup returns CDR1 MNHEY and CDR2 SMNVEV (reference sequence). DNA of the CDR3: TGTGCCAGCACCCATGGCCCCTTTTACAATGAGCAGTTCTTC. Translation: CASTHGPFYNEQFF.

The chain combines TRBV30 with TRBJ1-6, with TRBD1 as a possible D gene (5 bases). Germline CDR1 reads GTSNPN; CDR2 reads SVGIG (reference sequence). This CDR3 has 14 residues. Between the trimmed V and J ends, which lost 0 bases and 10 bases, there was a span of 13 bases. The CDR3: CAWSVGQGASPLHF. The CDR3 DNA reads TGTGCCTGGAGTGTAGGTCAGGGTGCATCACCCCTCCACTTT.

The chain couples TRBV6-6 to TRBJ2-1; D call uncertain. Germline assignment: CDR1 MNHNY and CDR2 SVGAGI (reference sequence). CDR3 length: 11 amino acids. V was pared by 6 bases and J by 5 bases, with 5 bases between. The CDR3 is CASRIDNEQFF. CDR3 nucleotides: TGTGCCAGCAGAATAGACAATGAGCAGTTCTTC.

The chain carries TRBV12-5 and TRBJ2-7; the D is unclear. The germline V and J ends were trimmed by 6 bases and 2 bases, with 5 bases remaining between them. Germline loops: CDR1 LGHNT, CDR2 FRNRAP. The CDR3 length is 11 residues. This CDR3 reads CASGPTYEQYF. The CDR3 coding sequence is TGTGCTAGTGGCCCAACCTACGAGCAGTACTTC.

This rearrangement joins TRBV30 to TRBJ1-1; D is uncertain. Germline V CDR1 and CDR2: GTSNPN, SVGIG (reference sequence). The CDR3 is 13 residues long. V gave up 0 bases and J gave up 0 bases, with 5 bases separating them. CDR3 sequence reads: CAWSVDLNTEAFF. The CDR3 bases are TGTGCCTGGAGTGTAGACCTGAACACTGAAGCTTTCTTT.

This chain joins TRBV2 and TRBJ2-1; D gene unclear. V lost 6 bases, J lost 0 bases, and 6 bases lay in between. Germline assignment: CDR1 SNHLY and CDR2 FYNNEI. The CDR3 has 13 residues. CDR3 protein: CASRGRSYNEQFF. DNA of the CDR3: TGTGCCAGCAGGGGCCGCTCCTACAATGAGCAGTTCTTC.

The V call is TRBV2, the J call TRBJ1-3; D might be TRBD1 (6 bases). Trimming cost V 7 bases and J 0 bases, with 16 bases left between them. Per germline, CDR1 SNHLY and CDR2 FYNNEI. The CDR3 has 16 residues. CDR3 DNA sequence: TGTGCCAGCAACGGACAGCAAATCGTCTCTGGAAACACCATATATTTT. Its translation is CASNGQQIVSGNTIYF. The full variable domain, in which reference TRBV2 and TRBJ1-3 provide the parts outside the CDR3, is EPEVTQTPSHQVTQMGQEVILRCVPISNHLYFYWYRQILGQKVEFLVSFYNNEISEKSEIFDDQFSVERPDGSNFTLKIRSTKLEDSAMYFCASNGQQIVSGNTIYFGEGSWLTVV.

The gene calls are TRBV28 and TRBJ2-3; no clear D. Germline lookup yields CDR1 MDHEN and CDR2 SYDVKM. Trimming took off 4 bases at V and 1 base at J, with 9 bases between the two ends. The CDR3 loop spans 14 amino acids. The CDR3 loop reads CASSSLDGTDTQYF. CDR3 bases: TGTGCCAGCAGTTCTTTGGACGGCACAGATACGCAGTATTTT.

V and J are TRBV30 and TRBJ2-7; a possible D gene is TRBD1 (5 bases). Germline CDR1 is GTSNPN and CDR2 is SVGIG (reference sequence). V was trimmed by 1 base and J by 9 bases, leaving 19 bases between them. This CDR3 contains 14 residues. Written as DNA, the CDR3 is TGTGCCTGGAGTGCATGGGGCAGGGAAGGGGCGCAGTACTTC. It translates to CAWSAWGREGAQYF.

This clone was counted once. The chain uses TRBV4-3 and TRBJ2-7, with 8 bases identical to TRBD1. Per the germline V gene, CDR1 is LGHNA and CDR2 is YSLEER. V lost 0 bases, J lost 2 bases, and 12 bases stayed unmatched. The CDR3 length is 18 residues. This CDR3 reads CASSQDRPRDRWTYEQYF. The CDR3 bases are TGCGCCAGCAGCCAAGATCGGCCGAGGGACAGGTGGACCTACGAGCAGTACTTC.

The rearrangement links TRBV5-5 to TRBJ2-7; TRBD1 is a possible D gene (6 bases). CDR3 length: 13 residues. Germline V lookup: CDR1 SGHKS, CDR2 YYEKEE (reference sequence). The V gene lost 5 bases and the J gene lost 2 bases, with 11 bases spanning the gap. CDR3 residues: CASREDRTYEQYF. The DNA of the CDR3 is TGTGCCAGCAGAGAAGACAGGACCTACGAGCAGTACTTC.

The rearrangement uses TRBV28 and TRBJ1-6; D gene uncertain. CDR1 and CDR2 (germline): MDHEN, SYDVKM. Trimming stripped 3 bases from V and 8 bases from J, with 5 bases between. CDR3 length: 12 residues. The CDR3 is CASSFADSPLHF. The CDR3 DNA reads TGTGCCAGCAGTTTCGCTGATTCACCCCTCCACTTT.

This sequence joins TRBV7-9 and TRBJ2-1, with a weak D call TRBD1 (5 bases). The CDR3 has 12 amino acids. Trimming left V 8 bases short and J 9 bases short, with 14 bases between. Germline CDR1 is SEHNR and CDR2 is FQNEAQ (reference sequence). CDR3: CASVQGTGEQFF. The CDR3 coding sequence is TGTGCCAGCGTGCAGGGAACGGGTGAGCAGTTCTTC.

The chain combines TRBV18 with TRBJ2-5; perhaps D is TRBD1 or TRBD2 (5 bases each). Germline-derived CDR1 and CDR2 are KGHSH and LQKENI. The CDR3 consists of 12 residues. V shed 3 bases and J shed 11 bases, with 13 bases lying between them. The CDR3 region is CASSPGTEGQYF. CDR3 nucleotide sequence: TGTGCCAGCTCACCCGGGACCGAGGGGCAGTACTTC.

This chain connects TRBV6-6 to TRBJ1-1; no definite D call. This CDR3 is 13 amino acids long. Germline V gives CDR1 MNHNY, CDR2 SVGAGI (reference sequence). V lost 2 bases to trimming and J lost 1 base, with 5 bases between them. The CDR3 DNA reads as TGTGCCAGCAGTTACAGTACGAACACTGAAGCTTTCTTT. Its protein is CASSYSTNTEAFF.

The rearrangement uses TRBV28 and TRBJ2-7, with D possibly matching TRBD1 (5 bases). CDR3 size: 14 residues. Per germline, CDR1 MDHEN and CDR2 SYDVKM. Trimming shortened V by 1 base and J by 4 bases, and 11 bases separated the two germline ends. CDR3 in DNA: TGTGCCAGCAGTTTATTACAGGCTGTGTACGAGCAGTACTTC. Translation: CASSLLQAVYEQYF.

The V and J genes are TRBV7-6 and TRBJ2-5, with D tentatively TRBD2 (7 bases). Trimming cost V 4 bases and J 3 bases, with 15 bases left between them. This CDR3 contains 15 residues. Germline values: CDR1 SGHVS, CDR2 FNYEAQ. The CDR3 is CASSSPRGREETQYF. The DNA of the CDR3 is TGTGCCAGCAGCTCCCCGCGGGGGCGGGAAGAGACCCAGTACTTC.

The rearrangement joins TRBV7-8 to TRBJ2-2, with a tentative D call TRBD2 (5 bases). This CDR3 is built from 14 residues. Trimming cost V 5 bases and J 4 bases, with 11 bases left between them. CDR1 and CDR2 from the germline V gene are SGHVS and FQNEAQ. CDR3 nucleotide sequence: TGTGCCAGCAGCCTCCGGGATCCCACCGGGGAGCTGTTTTTT. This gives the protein CASSLRDPTGELFF.

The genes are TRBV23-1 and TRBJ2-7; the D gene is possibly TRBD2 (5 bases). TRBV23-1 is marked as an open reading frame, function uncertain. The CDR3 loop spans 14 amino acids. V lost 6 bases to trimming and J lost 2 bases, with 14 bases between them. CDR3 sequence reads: CASRHPGKAYEQYF. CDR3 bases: TGCGCCAGCAGGCATCCGGGGAAGGCCTACGAGCAGTACTTC.

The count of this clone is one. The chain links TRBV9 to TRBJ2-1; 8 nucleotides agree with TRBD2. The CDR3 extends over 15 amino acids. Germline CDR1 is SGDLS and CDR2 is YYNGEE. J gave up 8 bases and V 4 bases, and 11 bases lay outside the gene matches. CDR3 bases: TGTGCCAGCAGCCTGAGCGGGGGCCAGCTGGATGAGCAGTTCTTC. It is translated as CASSLSGGQLDEQFF.

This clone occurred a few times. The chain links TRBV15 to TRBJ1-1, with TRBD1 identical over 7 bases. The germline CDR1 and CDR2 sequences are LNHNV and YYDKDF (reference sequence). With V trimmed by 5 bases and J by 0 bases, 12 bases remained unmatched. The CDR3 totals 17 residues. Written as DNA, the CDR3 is TGTGCCACCAGCGGTTCAACCCGGACAGGTTTGAACACTGAAGCTTTCTTT. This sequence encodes CATSGSTRTGLNTEAFF.